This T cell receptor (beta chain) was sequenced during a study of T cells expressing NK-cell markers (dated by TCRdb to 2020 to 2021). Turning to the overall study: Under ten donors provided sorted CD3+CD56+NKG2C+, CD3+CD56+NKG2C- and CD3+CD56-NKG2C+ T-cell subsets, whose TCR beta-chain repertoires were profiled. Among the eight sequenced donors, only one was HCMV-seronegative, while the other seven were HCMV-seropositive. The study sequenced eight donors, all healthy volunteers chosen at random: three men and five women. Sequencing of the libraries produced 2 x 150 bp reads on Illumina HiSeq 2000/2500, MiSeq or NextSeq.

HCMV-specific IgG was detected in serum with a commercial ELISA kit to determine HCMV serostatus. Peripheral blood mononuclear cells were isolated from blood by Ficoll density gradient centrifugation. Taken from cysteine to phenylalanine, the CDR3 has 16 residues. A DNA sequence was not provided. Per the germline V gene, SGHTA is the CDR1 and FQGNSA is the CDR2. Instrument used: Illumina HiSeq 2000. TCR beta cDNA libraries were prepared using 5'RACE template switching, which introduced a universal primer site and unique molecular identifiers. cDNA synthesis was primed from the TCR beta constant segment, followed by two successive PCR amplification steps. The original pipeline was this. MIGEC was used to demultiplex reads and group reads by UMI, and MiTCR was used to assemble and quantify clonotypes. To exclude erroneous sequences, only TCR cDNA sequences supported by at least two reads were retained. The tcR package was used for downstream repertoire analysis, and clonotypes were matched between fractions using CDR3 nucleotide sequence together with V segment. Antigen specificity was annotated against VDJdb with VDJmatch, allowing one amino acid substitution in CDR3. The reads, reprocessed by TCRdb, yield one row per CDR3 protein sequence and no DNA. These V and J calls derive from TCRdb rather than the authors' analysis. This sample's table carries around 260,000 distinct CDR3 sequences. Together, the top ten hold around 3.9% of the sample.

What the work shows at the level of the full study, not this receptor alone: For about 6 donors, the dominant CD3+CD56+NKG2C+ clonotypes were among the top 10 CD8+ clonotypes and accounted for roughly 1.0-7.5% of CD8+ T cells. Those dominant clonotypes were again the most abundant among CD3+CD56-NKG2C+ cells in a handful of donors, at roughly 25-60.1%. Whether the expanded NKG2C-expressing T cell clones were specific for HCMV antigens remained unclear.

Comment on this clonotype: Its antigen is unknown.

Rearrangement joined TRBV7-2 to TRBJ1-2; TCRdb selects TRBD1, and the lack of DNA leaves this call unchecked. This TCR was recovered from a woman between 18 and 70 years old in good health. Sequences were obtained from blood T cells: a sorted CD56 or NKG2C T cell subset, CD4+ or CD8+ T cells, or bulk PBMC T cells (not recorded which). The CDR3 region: CASSLDSTGGNYGYTF.